The rows below give T cell receptor beta chains drawn from one sample of a study of low-dose radiotherapy and immunotherapy resistance in tumors. TCRdb fed the reads into MiXCR, producing one record per CDR3 protein. The sample has about 100,000 distinct CDR3 sequences, about a fifth seen once. The input for sequencing was PBMCs, taken after low-dose radiotherapy plus immunotherapy. The receptor source for this set is a male donor with prostate cancer. The CDR3 runs from the conserved cysteine through the conserved F or W. A D gene is named only where the DNA matches it firmly. Rows may omit the clone size; those that give it use once, few, many or a size class.

clone size: many
V gene: TRBV10-3
J gene: TRBJ1-3
D gene: TRBD1
CDR3 DNA: TGTGCCATCAGTGAGTCCGGACAGGGCATCTCTGGAAACACCATATATTTT
CDR3 protein: CAISESGQGISGNTIYF

clone size: many
V gene: TRBV5-1
J gene: TRBJ2-7
D gene: TRBD1
CDR3 DNA: TGCGCCAGCAGCGATCAGGACAGGAACTACGAGCAGTACTTC
CDR3 protein: CASSDQDRNYEQYF

clone size: medium-sized
V gene: TRBV20-1
J gene: TRBJ1-5
D gene: TRBD1
CDR3 DNA: TGCAGTGCTAGCCGACAGGGCGGCAATCAGCCCCAGCATTTT
CDR3 protein: CSASRQGGNQPQHF

clone size: many
V gene: TRBV3-1
J gene: TRBJ2-1
D gene: NA
CDR3 DNA: TGTGCCAGCAGCCAAGGGGAGTCAGACGAGCAGTTCTTC
CDR3 protein: CASSQGESDEQFF

clone size: many
V gene: TRBV29-1
J gene: TRBJ2-3
D gene: NA
CDR3 DNA: TGCAGCATAGGCCTAGGGACCACAGATACGCAGTATTTT
CDR3 protein: CSIGLGTTDTQYF

clone size: many
V gene: TRBV12-5
J gene: TRBJ2-5
D gene: NA
CDR3 DNA: TGTGCTAGTGCCAGGCCGGGACCCGCTGGGGAGACCCAGTACTTC
CDR3 protein: CASARPGPAGETQYF

clone size: NA
V gene: TRBV2
J gene: TRBJ1-2
D gene: NA
CDR3 DNA: TGTGCCAGCAGCCCTGAGGGCAAACCTAACTATGGCTACACCTTC
CDR3 protein: CASSPEGKPNYGYTF

clone size: many
V gene: TRBV27
J gene: TRBJ1-5
D gene: NA
CDR3 DNA: TGTGCCAGCAGTTTAGGAGGGGAGGTGGATCAGCCCCAGCATTTT
CDR3 protein: CASSLGGEVDQPQHF

clone size: many
V gene: TRBV5-1
J gene: TRBJ2-7
D gene: NA
CDR3 DNA: TGCGCCAGCAGCTTGGCCGGGCAAGGAGCACTTTACGAGCAGTACTTC
CDR3 protein: CASSLAGQGALYEQYF

clone size: many
V gene: TRBV3-1
J gene: TRBJ2-5
D gene: NA
CDR3 DNA: TGTGCCAGCAGCCAAGATCAGGCCAGGGCGAGGAGTACGGCCCAGTACTTC
CDR3 protein: CASSQDQARARSTAQYF

clone size: many
V gene: TRBV11-2
J gene: TRBJ1-4
D gene: NA
CDR3 DNA: TGTGCCAGCAGCTTATTGCGGGAAAAACTGTTTTTT
CDR3 protein: CASSLLREKLFF

clone size: NA
V gene: TRBV12-3/TRBV12-4
J gene: TRBJ1-4
D gene: TRBD1
CDR3 DNA: TGTGCCAGCAGTGGACAGGGCTCCCTCCCGGGGTTGCTGTTTTTT
CDR3 protein: CASSGQGSLPGLLFF

clone size: many
V gene: TRBV4-2
J gene: TRBJ2-2
D gene: NA
CDR3 DNA: TGTGCCAGCAGCCAAGATCGAGTCTCCGGGGAGCTGTTTTTT
CDR3 protein: CASSQDRVSGELFF

clone size: NA
V gene: TRBV5-3
J gene: TRBJ2-5
D gene: NA
CDR3 DNA: TGTGCCAGCAGCTTGGTGGGCAGGGAAGAGACCCAGTACTTC
CDR3 protein: CASSLVGREETQYF

clone size: many
V gene: TRBV20-1
J gene: TRBJ1-2
D gene: NA
CDR3 DNA: TGCAGTGCGCCTTACAGGACTCGAGGCTACACCTTC
CDR3 protein: CSAPYRTRGYTF

clone size: many
V gene: TRBV20-1
J gene: TRBJ2-3
D gene: TRBD2
CDR3 DNA: TGCAGTGCTAGACCGGGGGGGGGGAGAAATACGCAGTATTTT
CDR3 protein: CSARPGGGRNTQYF

clone size: many
V gene: TRBV5-1
J gene: TRBJ2-5
D gene: NA
CDR3 DNA: TGCGCCAGCAGCTTGGAGGGTAGGGGCCAAGAGACCCAGTACTTC
CDR3 protein: CASSLEGRGQETQYF

clone size: many
V gene: TRBV6-1
J gene: TRBJ2-7
D gene: NA
CDR3 DNA: TGTGCCAGCAGAGGGGGAGGCCTGCGAAGGGAGCAGTACTTC
CDR3 protein: CASRGGGLRREQYF

clone size: many
V gene: TRBV7-8
J gene: TRBJ2-7
D gene: NA
CDR3 DNA: TGTGCCAGCAGCTTAGGGACGGGAGTTTCCCTCTACGAGCAGTACTTC
CDR3 protein: CASSLGTGVSLYEQYF

clone size: NA
V gene: TRBV6-1
J gene: TRBJ2-1
D gene: TRBD2
CDR3 DNA: TGTGCCACCGTCCCGGGACTAGCGGAGAGCTCCTACAATGAGCAGTTCTTC
CDR3 protein: CATVPGLAESSYNEQFF